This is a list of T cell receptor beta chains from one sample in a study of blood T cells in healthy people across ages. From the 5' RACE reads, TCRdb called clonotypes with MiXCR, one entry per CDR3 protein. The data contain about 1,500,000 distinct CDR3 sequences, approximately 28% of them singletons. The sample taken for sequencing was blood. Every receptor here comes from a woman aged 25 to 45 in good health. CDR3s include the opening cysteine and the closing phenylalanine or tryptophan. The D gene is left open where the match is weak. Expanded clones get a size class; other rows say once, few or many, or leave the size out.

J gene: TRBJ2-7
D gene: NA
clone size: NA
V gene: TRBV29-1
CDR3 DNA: TGCAGCGTTGTCCCGCGGGGGCCCCCCTACAATGAGCAGTACTTC
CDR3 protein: CSVVPRGPPYNEQYF

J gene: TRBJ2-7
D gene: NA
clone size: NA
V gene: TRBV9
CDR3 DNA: TGTGCCAACTCCGGGACTGGGGCCTACGAGCAGTACTTC
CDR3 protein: CANSGTGAYEQYF

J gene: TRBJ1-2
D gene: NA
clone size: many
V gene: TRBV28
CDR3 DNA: TGTGCCAGCAGTCCGACAACTACATCTAACTATGGCTACACCTTC
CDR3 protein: CASSPTTTSNYGYTF

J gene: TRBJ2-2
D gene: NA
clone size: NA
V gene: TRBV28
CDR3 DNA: TGTGCCACCCCAGGGGATAGAGCCGGGGAGCTGTTTTTT
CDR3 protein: CATPGDRAGELFF

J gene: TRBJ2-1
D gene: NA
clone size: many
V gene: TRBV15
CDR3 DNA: TGTGCCACCAGCAGGGGTGAGGTTCGCAATGAGCAGTTCTTC
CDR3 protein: CATSRGEVRNEQFF

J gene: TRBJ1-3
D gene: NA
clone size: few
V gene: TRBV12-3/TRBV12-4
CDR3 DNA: TGTGCCAGCAGTTTAGGTAGAAACACCATATATTTT
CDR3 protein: CASSLGRNTIYF

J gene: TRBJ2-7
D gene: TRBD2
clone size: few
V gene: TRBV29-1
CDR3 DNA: TGCAGCGTCATACTTAGCGGGAGGGCCGACGAGCAGTACTTC
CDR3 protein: CSVILSGRADEQYF

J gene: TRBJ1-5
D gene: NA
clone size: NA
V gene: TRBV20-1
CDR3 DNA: TGCAGTGCCAAGGGGGGGATCCCAGGGGTAGATCGGCCCCAGCATTTT
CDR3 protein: CSAKGGIPGVDRPQHF

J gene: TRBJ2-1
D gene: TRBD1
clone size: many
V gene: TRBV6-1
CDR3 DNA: TGTGCCAGCAGTGCGACGGACAGGGGGGTGGCCTACAATGAGCAGTTCTTC
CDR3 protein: CASSATDRGVAYNEQFF

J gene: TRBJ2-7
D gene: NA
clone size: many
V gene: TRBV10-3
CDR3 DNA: TGTGCCATCACCGGGACGCCATTCTCCGAGCAGTACTTC
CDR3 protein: CAITGTPFSEQYF

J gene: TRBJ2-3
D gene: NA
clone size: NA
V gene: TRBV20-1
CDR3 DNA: TGCAGTGCTAGAACGGGCCTCCCGACTAGCACAGATACGCAGTATTTT
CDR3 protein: CSARTGLPTSTDTQYF

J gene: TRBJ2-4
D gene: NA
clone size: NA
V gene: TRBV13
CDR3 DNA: TGTGCCAGCAGCCAAGGGGGTCGGGCGGAGCAGTACTTC
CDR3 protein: CASSQGGRAEQYF

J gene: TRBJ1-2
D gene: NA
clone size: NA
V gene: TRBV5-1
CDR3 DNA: TGCGCCAGCATCCGGACGGAAGATGGCTACACCTTC
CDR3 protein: CASIRTEDGYTF

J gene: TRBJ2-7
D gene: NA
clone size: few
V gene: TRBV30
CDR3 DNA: TGTGCCTGGACACGCCATTACGAGCAGTACTTC
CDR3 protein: CAWTRHYEQYF

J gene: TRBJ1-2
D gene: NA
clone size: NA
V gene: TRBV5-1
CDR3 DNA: TGCGCCAGCAGCTGGACAAACCGGGACGGTGGCTACACCTTC
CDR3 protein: CASSWTNRDGGYTF

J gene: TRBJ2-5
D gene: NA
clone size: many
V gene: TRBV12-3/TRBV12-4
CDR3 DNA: TGTGCCAGCAGGAGGGGGGGGGAAGAGACCCAGTACTTC
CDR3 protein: CASRRGGEETQYF

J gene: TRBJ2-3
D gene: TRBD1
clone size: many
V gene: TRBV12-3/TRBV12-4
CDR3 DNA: TGTGCCAGCAGCTTACAGGGGCGGACAGATACGCAGTATTTT
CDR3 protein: CASSLQGRTDTQYF

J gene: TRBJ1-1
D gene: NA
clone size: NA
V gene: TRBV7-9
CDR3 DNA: TGTGCCAGCAGCTATTTTGCGGACACTGAAGCTTTCTTT
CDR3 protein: CASSYFADTEAFF

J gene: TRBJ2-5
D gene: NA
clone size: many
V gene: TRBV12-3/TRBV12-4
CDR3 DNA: TGTGCCAGCGGTGGTCTGACGGTCAGGGAAGCCCAGTACTTC
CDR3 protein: CASGGLTVREAQYF

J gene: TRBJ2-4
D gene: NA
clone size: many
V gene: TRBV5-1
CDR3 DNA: TGCGCCAGCAGCTTGTCCCCTCATTTAGCCAAAAACATTCAGTACTTC
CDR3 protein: CASSLSPHLAKNIQYF

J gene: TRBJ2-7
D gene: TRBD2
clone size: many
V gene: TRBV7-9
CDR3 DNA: TGTGCCAGCAGCTTCCTACAGCCGGGACTAGCGTTCTACGAGCAGTACTTC
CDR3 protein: CASSFLQPGLAFYEQYF

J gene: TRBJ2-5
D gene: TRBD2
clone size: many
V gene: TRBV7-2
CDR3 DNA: TGTGCCAGCAGCGGAGAAACAGGACTAGCGGGAGTAGAGACCCAGTACTTC
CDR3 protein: CASSGETGLAGVETQYF

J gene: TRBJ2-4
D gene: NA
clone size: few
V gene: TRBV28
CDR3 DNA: TGTGCCAGCAGTGAACCCGACAGAAACATTCAGTACTTC
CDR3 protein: CASSEPDRNIQYF

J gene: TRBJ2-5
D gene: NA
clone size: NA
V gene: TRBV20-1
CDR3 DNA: TGCAGTGCTAACCTTCCGGGGCAAGAGACCCAGTACTTC
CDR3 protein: CSANLPGQETQYF

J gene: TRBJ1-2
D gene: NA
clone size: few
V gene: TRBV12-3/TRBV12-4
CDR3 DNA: TGTGCCAGCAGTTTACACGCGGGGGCAGGGGTTGGCTACACCTTC
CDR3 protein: CASSLHAGAGVGYTF

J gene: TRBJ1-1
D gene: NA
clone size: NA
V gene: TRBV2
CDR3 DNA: TGTGCCAGCAGTGCAGCAGGGAGTGTGGACACTGAAGCTTTCTTT
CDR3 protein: CASSAAGSVDTEAFF

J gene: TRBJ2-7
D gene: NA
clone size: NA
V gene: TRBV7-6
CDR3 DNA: TGTGCCTGCAGCCCTAGTGGGGGTAGCTCCTACGAGCAGTACTTC
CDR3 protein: CACSPSGGSSYEQYF

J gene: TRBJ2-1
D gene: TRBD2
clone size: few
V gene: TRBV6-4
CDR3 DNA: TGTGCCGGCAGTCCCCTAGCGGTTAGCTCCTACAATGAGCAGTTCTTC
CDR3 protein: CAGSPLAVSSYNEQFF

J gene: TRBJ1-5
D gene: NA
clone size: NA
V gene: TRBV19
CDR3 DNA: TGTGCCAGTAGTATCGGCGGAGGGATGGGCAATCAGCCCCAGCATTTT
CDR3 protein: CASSIGGGMGNQPQHF

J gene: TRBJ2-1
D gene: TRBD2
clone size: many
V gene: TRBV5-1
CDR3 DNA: TGCGCCAGCAGCTTGGGCGGGAGAGCTTCCTACAATGAGCAGTTCTTC
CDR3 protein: CASSLGGRASYNEQFF

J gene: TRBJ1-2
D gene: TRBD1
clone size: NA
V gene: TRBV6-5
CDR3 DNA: TGTGCCATCCGGGACAGCCTCTATGGCTACACCTTC
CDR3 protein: CAIRDSLYGYTF

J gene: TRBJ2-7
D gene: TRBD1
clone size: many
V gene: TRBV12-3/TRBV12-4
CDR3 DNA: TGTGCCAGCAGCGGGACAGCAGGATACGAGCAGTACTTC
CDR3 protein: CASSGTAGYEQYF

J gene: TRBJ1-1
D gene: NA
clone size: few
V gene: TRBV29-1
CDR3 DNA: TGCAGCGTTGAAGTGGGGATCGGGACGTCAGCTTTCTTT
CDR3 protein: CSVEVGIGTSAFF

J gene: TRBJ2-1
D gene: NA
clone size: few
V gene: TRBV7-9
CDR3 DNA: TGTGCCAGCAGCTTAATGGGAGATGAGCAGTTCTTC
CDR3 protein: CASSLMGDEQFF

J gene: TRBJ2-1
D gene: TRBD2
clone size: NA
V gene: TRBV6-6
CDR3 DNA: TGTGCCAGCAGTTACCTGGGAGGGGACAATGAGCAGTTCTTC
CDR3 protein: CASSYLGGDNEQFF

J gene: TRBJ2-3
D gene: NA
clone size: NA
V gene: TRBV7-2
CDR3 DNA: TGTGCCAGCAGCTTAATGTCCTCGGCTCCAGATACGCAGTATTTT
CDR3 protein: CASSLMSSAPDTQYF

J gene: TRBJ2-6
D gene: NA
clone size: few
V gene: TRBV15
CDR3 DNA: TGTGCCACCATAGGGCCAGGGGCGCCCGGGGCCAACGTCCTGACTTTC
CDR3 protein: CATIGPGAPGANVLTF

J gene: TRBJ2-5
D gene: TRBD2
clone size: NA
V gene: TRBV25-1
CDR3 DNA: TGTGCCAGCAGCCACTCGGGACTAGGGGAAGAGACCCAGTACTTC
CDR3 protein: CASSHSGLGEETQYF

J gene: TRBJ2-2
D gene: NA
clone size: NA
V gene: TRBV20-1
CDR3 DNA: TGCAGTGCTAGAGAAAAGGGACAACCTACCGGGGAGCTGTTTTTT
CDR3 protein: CSAREKGQPTGELFF

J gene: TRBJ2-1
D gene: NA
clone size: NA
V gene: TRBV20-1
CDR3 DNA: TGCAGTGCTACCTACGTCGGAAGGGGCAATGAGCAGTTCTTC
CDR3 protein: CSATYVGRGNEQFF

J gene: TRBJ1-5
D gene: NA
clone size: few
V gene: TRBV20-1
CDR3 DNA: TGCAGTGCTAGCTCCCCCTCCCCAACGACGGCGTTCAATCAGCCCCAGCATTTT
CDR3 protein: CSASSPSPTTAFNQPQHF

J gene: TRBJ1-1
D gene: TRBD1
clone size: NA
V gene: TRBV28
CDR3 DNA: TGTGCCAGCAGATTGACAGGGTTAAGGCCGGTCACTGAAGCTTTCTTT
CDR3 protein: CASRLTGLRPVTEAFF

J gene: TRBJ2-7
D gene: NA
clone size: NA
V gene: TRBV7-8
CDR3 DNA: TGTGCCAGCAGCTTTCTGCGGCAGAGTAGCTACGAGCAGTACTTC
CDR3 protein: CASSFLRQSSYEQYF

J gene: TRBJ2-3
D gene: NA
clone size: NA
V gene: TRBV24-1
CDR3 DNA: TGTGCCACCAGTGATTTGGCCGGGATCACAGATACGCAGTATTTT
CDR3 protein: CATSDLAGITDTQYF

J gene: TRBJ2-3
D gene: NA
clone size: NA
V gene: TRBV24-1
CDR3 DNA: TGTGCCACCAGTGGGGCCCCGGAAAACACAGATACGCAGTATTTT
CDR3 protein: CATSGAPENTDTQYF

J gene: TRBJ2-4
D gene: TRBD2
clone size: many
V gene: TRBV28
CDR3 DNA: TGTGCCAGCAGTAAGACTAGCGGGGGAGGAAACATTCAGTACTTC
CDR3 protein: CASSKTSGGGNIQYF

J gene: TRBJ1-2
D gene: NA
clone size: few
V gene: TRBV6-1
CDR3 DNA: TGTGCCAGCAGTGGCGCGAGCTCAGCTAACTATGGCTACACCTTC
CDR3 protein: CASSGASSANYGYTF